Sequencing of this T cell receptor beta chain was carried out in a study of cytotoxic CD8 clonotypes in ibrutinib-treated CLL. Study background: Mean values per sample were 255,043 productive templates and over 90,000 productive rearrangements. Study-wide results and caveats: Contraction or stability on treatment characterized the public clonotypes, which were uncommon. At progression, clonality fell back toward baseline after rising at ibrutinib response.

Method: immunoSEQ multiplex PCR; TCRdb's copy keeps in-frame clones and lacks some. Here the sample spans 30,000 to 40,000 clones, roughly 49% being singletons. Trimming cost V 5 bases and J 6 bases; bases outside gene matches: 3. CDR1 is SGHTA and CDR2 is FQGTGA in the germline V gene. This CDR3 comprises 13 residues. Details on this clone: Its cognate antigen is unknown.

The sequence was collected from a human donor with chronic lymphocytic leukemia. The specimen comprised PBMCs, sampled before ibrutinib treatment. The rearrangement joins TRBV7-3 to TRBJ2-2; 7 bases fit TRBD1. CDR3 DNA: TGTGCCAGCAGCCCGACAGGGTCCGGGGAGCTGTTTTTT. It yields the protein CASSPTGSGELFF.